This T cell receptor (beta chain) was observed in a study of T cells in women clearing cervical HPV infection. Study context: Controls were women whose single incident HPV16 infection cleared within 12 months without precancer or cancer. Cases' blood sampling followed lesion detection by median approximately 140 days (90 to 200). Controls gave blood once infection was undetectable; cases at lesion identification. Whole-study findings and limits: TRBV6-7 relative abundance averaged roughly 0.1% in cases and approximately 0.15% in controls.

Germline V CDR1 and CDR2: SGHTA, FQGNSA. Trimming took off 5 bases at V and 2 bases at J, with 11 bases between the two ends. This CDR3 is built from 14 residues. Of note for this clone: Its antigen remains unidentified. The sequenced fragment ends 3 residues before the CDR3 boundary, so the rest is inferred from the germline J gene.

Some clones are missing from TCRdb's copy, which holds only in-frame ones; the method was immunoSEQ multiplex PCR. The sample has about 39,000 clones; the top ten hold 6.4%. The sequence came from a woman between 18 and 75 years old with a cervical HPV16 infection that either progressed to CIN3+ or cleared (not recorded which). The V gene is TRBV7-2, the J gene TRBJ2-3; D remains ambiguous. The material sequenced was blood buffy coat. CDR3 in amino acids: CASSPFYITDTQYF. CDR3 bases read: TGTGCCAGCAGCCCCTTTTACATCACAGATACG.